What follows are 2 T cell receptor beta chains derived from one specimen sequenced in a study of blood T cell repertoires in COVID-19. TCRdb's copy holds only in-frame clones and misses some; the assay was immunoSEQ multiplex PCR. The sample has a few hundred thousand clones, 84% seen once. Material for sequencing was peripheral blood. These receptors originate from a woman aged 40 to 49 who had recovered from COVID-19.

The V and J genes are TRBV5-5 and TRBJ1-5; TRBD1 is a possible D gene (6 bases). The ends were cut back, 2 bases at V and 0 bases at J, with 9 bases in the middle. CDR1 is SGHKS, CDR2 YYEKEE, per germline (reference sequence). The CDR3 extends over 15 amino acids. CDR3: CASSFLQGSNQPQHF. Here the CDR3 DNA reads TGTGCCAGCAGCTTCTTACAGGGTAGCAATCAGCCCCAGCATTTT.

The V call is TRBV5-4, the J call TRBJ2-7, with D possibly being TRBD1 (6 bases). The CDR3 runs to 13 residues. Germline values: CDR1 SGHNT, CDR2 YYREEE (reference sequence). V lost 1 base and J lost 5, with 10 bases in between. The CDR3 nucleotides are TGTGCCAGCAGCTTGCAGGGGTACAACGAGCAGTACTTC. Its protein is CASSLQGYNEQYF.